The 20 T cell receptor beta chains below come from one sample, sequenced in a study of lymphopenia after photon versus proton radiotherapy. Only in-frame clones appear in the TCRdb table, and some are missing; sequencing was by immunoSEQ multiplex PCR. The sample yields 17,000 or so clones, roughly nine tenths seen once. Sequenced here: peripheral blood, sampled from a patient treated with proton-based radiotherapy. All receptors come from a man in his sixties or seventies with pancreatic cancer.

The chain couples TRBV10-1 to TRBJ1-4, with D hard to call. CDR1 and CDR2 (germline): WNHNN, SYGVQD (reference sequence). This CDR3 is built from 15 residues. Trimming pared 4 bases from V and 0 bases from J, leaving 9 bases between. CDR3 coding DNA: TGCGCCAGCAGTGCCCGGGAGACAACTAATGAAAAACTGTTTTTT. Its translation: CASSARETTNEKLFF.

V and J are TRBV29-1 and TRBJ1-2; TRBD1 matches 7 bases. The trim removed 6 bases at V and 0 bases at J, leaving 1 base unmatched. CDR3 length: 12 amino acids. CDR1 and CDR2 (germline): SQVTM, ANQGSEA. The CDR3 sequence: CSVDRSNYGYTF. The CDR3 DNA sequence: TGCAGCGTGGACAGGTCTAACTATGGCTACACCTTC.

This sequence joins TRBV30 and TRBJ1-5; D is undetermined. Germline V gene data show CDR1 as GTSNPN and CDR2 as SVGIG (reference sequence). This CDR3 is 12 amino acids long. The germline V and J ends were trimmed by 5 bases and 4 bases, with 9 bases remaining between them. The CDR3 DNA reads TGTGCCTGGTCCGGAGCTAATCAGCCCCAGCATTTT. It is translated as CAWSGANQPQHF.

V is TRBV19 and J is TRBJ1-2; unclear D gene. V was trimmed by 2 bases and J by 2 bases, leaving 9 bases between them. Germline CDR1 and CDR2: LNHDA and SQIVND (reference sequence). This CDR3 contains 14 residues. CDR3: CASSIFAENYGYTF. The CDR3 region has the DNA TGTGCCAGTAGTATATTCGCGGAGAACTATGGCTACACCTTC.

The genes are TRBV5-1 and TRBJ1-6, with D hard to call. This CDR3 is 15 amino acids long. From germline, CDR1 is SGHRS and CDR2 YFSETQ. Trimming pared 0 bases from V and 1 base from J, leaving 5 bases between. As DNA, the CDR3 is TGCGCCAGCAGCTTGGGGGAATCCTATAATTCACCCCTCCACTTT. Translated: CASSLGESYNSPLHF.

V is TRBV15 and J is TRBJ2-7, with D hard to call. The V end was cut by 1 base, the J end by 0 bases, with 7 bases between. The CDR3 loop spans 14 amino acids. Germline CDR1 is LNHNV and CDR2 is YYDKDF (reference sequence). CDR3 DNA: TGTGCCACCAGCAGAGTAAGGAGCTCCTACGAGCAGTACTTC. As protein: CATSRVRSSYEQYF.

This clone was detected only once. The genes are TRBV11-2 and TRBJ2-3, with D perhaps TRBD1 or TRBD2 (5 bases each). V dropped 3 bases and J dropped 0 bases, with 13 bases sitting between them. The CDR3 loop spans 16 amino acids. Germline V gene data show CDR1 as SGHAT and CDR2 as FQNNGV. Written as DNA, the CDR3 is TGTGCCAGCAGCTTTAGGGGCAGCGGAAGCACAGATACGCAGTATTTT. As protein: CASSFRGSGSTDTQYF.

This clone was counted only a few times. The rearrangement uses TRBV7-3 and TRBJ1-1; D ambiguous. Trimming took 6 bases from V and 3 from J, leaving 14 bases between them. From germline, CDR1 is SGHTA and CDR2 FQGTGA. The CDR3 contains 14 residues. The CDR3 DNA reads as TGTGCCAGCAGACCCGGGGAGGCGGACACTGAAGCTTTCTTT. Translation gives CASRPGEADTEAFF.

The chain is built from TRBV5-1 and TRBJ2-1; 14 bases are a match to TRBD2. The germline CDR1 and CDR2 sequences are SGHRS and YFSETQ. This CDR3 contains 20 residues. The trim removed 4 bases at V and 9 bases at J, leaving 21 bases unmatched. The chain's CDR3 is CASSPFGTSGSGGKLSEQFF. CDR3 coding DNA: TGCGCCAGCAGCCCTTTCGGGACTAGCGGGAGTGGGGGTAAGTTGAGTGAGCAGTTCTTC.

The rearrangement uses TRBV4-1 and TRBJ1-5; 7 nucleotides line up with TRBD1. V was pared by 0 bases and J by 10 bases, with 9 bases of the junction left unmatched. The CDR3 runs 15 residues. Germline V CDR1 and CDR2: MGHRA, YSYEKL. The DNA for the CDR3 is TGCGCCAGCAGCCAAGACTGGCAGGGGGGATCCCCCCAGCATTTT. It specifies CASSQDWQGGSPQHF.

The V and J genes are TRBV27 and TRBJ1-1, with 12 positions matching TRBD1. The CDR3 has 14 amino acids. CDR1 MNHEY and CDR2 SMNVEV come from the germline V gene (reference sequence). J gave up 11 bases and V 6 bases, and 10 bases lay outside the gene matches. The CDR3 loop is CASSPGQGARWAFF. CDR3 sequence (DNA): TGTGCCAGCAGCCCGGGACAGGGGGCTAGATGGGCTTTCTTT.

V gene TRBV30 combines with J gene TRBJ1-4, with D uncertain. From germline, CDR1 is GTSNPN and CDR2 SVGIG (reference sequence). V was cut by 5 bases and J by 8 bases, with 12 bases left in between. The CDR3 is made up of 12 amino acids. The CDR3 DNA reads as TGTGCCTGGGGGAGTTTGAGGGAAAAACTGTTTTTT. Its translation is CAWGSLREKLFF.

The chain combines TRBV5-1 with TRBJ2-3; 11 nucleotides align to TRBD1. CDR3 length: 15 amino acids. Germline CDR1 is SGHRS and CDR2 is YFSETQ. V shed 5 bases, J shed 3 bases, and the junction held 5 bases outside the gene matches. The CDR3 coding sequence is TGCGCCAGCAGTCACGGACAGGGGGCGACAGATACGCAGTATTTT. Encoded protein: CASSHGQGATDTQYF.

This clone has just a few counts. The chain couples TRBV2 to TRBJ1-3; tentative D call: TRBD1 (6 bases). Germline V lookup: CDR1 SNHLY, CDR2 FYNNEI. The CDR3 is 15 amino acids. Deletions cut 4 bases from V and 0 bases from J, with 10 bases between. DNA of the CDR3: TGTGCCAGCAGTGTGGACAGAGTCTCTGGAAACACCATATATTTT. Amino acids: CASSVDRVSGNTIYF. Full variable domain (outside the CDR3, taken from reference TRBV2 and TRBJ1-3): EPEVTQTPSHQVTQMGQEVILRCVPISNHLYFYWYRQILGQKVEFLVSFYNNEISEKSEIFDDQFSVERPDGSNFTLKIRSTKLEDSAMYFCASSVDRVSGNTIYFGEGSWLTVV.

The chain is built from TRBV19 and TRBJ1-4, with no clear D. V lost 5 bases and J 4 bases, leaving 14 bases between the germline ends. Germline CDR1 reads LNHDA; CDR2 reads SQIVND (reference sequence). This CDR3 contains 15 residues. The CDR3 DNA is TGTGCCAGTAGTTTCAACAGCGGCCTTAATGAAAAACTGTTTTTT. Translating it yields CASSFNSGLNEKLFF.

The chain employs TRBV18 and TRBJ2-1, with D possibly matching TRBD1 (5 bases). The CDR3 runs to 13 residues. In germline, CDR1 is KGHSH, CDR2 LQKENI. The germline V and J ends were trimmed by 3 bases and 3 bases, with 6 bases remaining between them. Here the CDR3 reads CASSPTVYNEQFF. The DNA of the CDR3 is TGTGCCAGCTCACCGACAGTCTACAATGAGCAGTTCTTC.

This sequence joins TRBV6-1 and TRBJ2-7, with TRBD2 identical over 11 bases. The CDR3 length is 13 residues. Germline trimming cut 7 bases from V and 7 bases from J; bases unmatched to any gene: 6. Per germline, CDR1 MNHNS and CDR2 SASEGT. Here the CDR3 DNA reads TGTGCCAGCACGGACCTAGCGGGAGGTGAGCAGTACTTC. Amino acid sequence: CASTDLAGGEQYF.

This clone was observed once. J is TRBJ1-2 and V is TRBV30; D is unclear. The CDR3 sequence is 15 residues long. V was cut by 0 bases and J by 8 bases, with 19 bases left in between. From germline, CDR1 is GTSNPN and CDR2 SVGIG (reference sequence). CDR3 sequence (DNA): TGTGCCTGGAGTGTACGTTTGAGGGAAACGGGCGGCTACACCTTC. Translated, it gives CAWSVRLRETGGYTF.

The rearrangement links TRBV6-5 to TRBJ2-1; 10 bases agree with TRBD1. This CDR3 comprises 16 residues. J lost 6 bases, V lost 4 bases, and 9 bases had no gene match. Germline V lookup: CDR1 MNHEY, CDR2 SVGAGI. CDR3 coding DNA: TGTGCCAGCAGTTTTTCCCTGGACAGGGGGAGCAATGAGCAGTTCTTC. As protein: CASSFSLDRGSNEQFF.

The chain recombines TRBV9 with TRBJ2-5, with TRBD2 matching over 10 bases. The DNA end favors TRBJ2-7, so the J call may be wrong. The CDR3 is 15 amino acids. Germline CDR1 and CDR2: SGDLS and YYNGEE. CDR3 protein: CASSPNSGGSYEQYF. The CDR3 DNA reads as TGTGCCAGCAGCCCAAATAGCGGGGGGTCCTACGAGCAGTACTTC.